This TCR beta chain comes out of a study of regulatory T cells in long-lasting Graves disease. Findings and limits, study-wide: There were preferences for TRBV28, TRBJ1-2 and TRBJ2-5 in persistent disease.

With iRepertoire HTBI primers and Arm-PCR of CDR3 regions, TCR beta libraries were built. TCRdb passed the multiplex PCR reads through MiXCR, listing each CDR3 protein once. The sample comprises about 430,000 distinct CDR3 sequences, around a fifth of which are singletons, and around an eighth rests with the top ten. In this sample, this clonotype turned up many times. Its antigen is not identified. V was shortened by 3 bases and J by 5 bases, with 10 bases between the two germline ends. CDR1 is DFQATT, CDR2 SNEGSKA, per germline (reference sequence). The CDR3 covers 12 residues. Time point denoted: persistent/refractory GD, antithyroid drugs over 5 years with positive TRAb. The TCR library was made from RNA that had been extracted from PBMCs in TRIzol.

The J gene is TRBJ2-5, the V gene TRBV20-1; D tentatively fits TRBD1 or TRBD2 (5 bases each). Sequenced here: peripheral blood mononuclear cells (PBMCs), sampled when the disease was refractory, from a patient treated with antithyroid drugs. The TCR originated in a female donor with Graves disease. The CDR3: CSARGRGETQYF. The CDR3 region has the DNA TGCAGTGCTAGGGGGCGAGGGGAGACCCAGTACTTC.